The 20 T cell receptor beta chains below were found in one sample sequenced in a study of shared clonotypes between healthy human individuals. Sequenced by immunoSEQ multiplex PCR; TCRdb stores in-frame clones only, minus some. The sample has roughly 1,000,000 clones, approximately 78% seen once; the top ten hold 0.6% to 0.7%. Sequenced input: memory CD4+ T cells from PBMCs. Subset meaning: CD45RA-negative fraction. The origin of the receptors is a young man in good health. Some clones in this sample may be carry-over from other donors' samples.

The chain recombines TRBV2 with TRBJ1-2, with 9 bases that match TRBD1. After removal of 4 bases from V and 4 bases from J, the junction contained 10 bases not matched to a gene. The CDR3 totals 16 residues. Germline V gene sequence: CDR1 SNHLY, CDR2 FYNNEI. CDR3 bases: TGTGCCAGCAGTGGCGGGACAGGGAGAAGGGTCTATGGCTACACCTTC. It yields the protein CASSGGTGRRVYGYTF.

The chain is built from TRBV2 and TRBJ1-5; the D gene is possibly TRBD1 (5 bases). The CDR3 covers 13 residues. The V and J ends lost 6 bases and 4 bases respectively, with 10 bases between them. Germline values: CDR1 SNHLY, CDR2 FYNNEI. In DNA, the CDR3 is TGTGCCAGCAGGGCCGGGACTAATCAGCCCCAGCATTTT. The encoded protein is CASRAGTNQPQHF.

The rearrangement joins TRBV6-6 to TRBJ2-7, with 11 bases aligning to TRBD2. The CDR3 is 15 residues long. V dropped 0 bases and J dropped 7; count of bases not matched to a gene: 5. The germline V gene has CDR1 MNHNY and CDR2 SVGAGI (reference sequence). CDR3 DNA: TGTGCCAGCAGTTACTCCACTAGCGGGAGTTCAGAGCAGTACTTC. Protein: CASSYSTSGSSEQYF.

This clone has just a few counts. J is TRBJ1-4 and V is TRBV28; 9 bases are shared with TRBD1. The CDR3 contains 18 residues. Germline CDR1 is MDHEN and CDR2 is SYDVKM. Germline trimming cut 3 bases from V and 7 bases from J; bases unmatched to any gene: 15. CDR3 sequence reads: CASSLPDRGFAGSEKLFF. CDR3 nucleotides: TGTGCCAGCAGTTTGCCGGACAGGGGCTTCGCTGGGTCTGAAAAACTGTTTTTT.

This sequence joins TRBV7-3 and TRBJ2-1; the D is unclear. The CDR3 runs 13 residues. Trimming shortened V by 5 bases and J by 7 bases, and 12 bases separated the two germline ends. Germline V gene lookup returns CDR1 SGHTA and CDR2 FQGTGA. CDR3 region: CASSLRKGNEQFF. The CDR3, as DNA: TGTGCCAGCAGCCTACGAAAAGGGAATGAGCAGTTCTTC.

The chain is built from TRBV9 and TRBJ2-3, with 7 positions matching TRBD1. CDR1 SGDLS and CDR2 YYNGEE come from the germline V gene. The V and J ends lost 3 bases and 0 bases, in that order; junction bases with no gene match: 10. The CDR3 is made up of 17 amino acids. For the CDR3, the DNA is TGTGCCAGCAGCGCCAAAGGGGGCGGCTCTAGCACAGATACGCAGTATTTT. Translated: CASSAKGGGSSTDTQYF.

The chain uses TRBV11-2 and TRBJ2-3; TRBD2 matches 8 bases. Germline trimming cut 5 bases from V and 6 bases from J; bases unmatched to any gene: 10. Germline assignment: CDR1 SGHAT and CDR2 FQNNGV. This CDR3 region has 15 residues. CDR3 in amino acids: CASSPLAGGRDTQYF. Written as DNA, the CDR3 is TGTGCCAGCAGCCCCCTTGCGGGAGGTAGGGATACGCAGTATTTT.

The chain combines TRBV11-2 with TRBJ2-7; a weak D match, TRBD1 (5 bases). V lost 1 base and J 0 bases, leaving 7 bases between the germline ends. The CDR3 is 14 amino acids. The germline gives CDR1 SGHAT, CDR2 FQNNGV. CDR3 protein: CASSLVTASYEQYF. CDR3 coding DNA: TGTGCCAGCAGCTTAGTGACAGCCTCCTACGAGCAGTACTTC. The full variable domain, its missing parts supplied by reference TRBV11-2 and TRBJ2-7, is EAGVAQSPRYKIIEKRQSVAFWCNPISGHATLYWYQQILGQGPKLLIQFQNNGVVDDSQLPKDRFSAERLKGVDSTLKIQPAKLEDSAVYLCASSLVTASYEQYFGPGTRLTVT.

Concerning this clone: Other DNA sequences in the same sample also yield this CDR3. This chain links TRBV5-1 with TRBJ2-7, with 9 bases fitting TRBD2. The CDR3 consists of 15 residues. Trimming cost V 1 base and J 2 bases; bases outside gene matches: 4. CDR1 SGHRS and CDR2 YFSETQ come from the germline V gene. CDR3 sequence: CASSLRAGGPYEQYF. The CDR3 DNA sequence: TGCGCCAGCAGCTTGAGGGCGGGAGGGCCCTACGAGCAGTACTTC.

CDR3 nucleotide sequence: TGTGCCAGCAGCCCCTGGGGGGGCACTGAAGCTTTCTTT. This sequence encodes CASSPWGGTEAFF. V is TRBV7-9 and J is TRBJ1-1, with TRBD1 as a possible D gene (5 bases). Germline V CDR1 and CDR2: SEHNR, FQNEAQ (reference sequence). V lost 5 bases and J lost 4, with 11 bases in between. The CDR3 has 13 amino acids. The entire variable domain, with the rest obtained from reference TRBV7-9 and TRBJ1-1, is as follows: DTGVSQNPRHKITKRGQNVTFRCDPISEHNRLYWYRQTLGQGPEFLTYFQNEAQLEKSRLLSDRFSAERPKGSFSTLEIQRTEQGDSAMYLCASSPWGGTEAFFGQGTRLTVV.

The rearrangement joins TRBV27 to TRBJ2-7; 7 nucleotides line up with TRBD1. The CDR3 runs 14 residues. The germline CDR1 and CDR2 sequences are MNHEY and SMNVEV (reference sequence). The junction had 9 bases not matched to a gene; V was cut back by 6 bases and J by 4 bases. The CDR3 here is CASRSWDRAYEQYF. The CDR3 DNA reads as TGTGCCAGCAGGAGCTGGGACAGAGCTTACGAGCAGTACTTC.

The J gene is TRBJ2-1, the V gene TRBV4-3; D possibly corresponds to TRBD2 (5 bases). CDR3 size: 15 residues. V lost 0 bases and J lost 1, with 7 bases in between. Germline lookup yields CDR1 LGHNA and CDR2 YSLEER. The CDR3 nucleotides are TGCGCCAGCAGCCAAGAAGCGGAGTCCTACAATGAGCAGTTCTTC. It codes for CASSQEAESYNEQFF.

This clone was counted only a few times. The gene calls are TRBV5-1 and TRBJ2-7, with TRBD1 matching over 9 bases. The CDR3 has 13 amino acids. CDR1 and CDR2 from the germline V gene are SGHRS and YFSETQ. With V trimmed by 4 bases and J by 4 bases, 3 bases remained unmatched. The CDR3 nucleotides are TGCGCCAGCAGCCCGGACAGGGGATACGAGCAGTACTTC. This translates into CASSPDRGYEQYF.

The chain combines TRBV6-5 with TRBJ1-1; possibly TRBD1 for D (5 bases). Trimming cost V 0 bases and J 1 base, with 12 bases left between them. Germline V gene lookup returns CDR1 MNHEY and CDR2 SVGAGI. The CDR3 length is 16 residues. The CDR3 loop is CASSYSLRQGNTEAFF. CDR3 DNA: TGTGCCAGCAGTTACTCGTTGCGTCAGGGGAACACTGAAGCTTTCTTT.

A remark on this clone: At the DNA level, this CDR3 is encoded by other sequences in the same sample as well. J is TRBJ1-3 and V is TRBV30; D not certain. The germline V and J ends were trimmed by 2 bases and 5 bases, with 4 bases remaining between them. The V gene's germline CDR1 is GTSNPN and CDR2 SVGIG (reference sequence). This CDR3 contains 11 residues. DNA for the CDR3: TGTGCCTGGAGTTTTCGAAACACCATATATTTT. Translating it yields CAWSFRNTIYF.

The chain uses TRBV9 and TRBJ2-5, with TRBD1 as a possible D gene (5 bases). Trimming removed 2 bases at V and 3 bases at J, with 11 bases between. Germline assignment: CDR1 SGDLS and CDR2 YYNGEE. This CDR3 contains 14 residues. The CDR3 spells CASSVQGWEETQYF. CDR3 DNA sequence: TGTGCCAGCAGCGTTCAGGGCTGGGAAGAGACCCAGTACTTC.

The CDR3 loop reads CASLKDRGIGDTQYF. CDR3 bases: TGTGCCAGCCTAAAAGACAGGGGGATTGGAGATACGCAGTATTTT. This chain links TRBV2 with TRBJ2-3; TRBD1 matches at 9 bases. This CDR3 comprises 15 residues. Per germline, CDR1 SNHLY and CDR2 FYNNEI. The V segment lost 8 bases and the J segment 5 bases; nucleotides outside the gene matches: 11.

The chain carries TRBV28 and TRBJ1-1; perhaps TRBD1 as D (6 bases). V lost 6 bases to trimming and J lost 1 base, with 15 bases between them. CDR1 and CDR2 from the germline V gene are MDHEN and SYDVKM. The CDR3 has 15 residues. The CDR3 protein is CASSPGGATNTEAFF. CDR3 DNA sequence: TGTGCCAGCAGCCCGGGGGGGGCAACGAACACTGAAGCTTTCTTT.

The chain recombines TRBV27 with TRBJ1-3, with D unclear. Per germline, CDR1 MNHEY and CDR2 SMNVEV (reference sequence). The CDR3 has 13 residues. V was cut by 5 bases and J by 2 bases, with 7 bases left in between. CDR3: CASSPLTGNTIYF. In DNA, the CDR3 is TGTGCCAGCAGTCCCCTAACTGGAAACACCATATATTTT.

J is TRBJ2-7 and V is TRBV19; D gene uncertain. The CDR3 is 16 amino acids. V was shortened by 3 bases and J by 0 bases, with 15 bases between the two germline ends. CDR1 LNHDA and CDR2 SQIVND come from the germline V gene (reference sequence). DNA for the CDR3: TGTGCCAGTAGTATCCCTTTATCCTGTTCCTCCTACGAGCAGTACTTC. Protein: CASSIPLSCSSYEQYF. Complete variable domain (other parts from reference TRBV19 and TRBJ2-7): DGGITQSPKYLFRKEGQNVTLSCEQNLNHDAMYWYRQDPGQGLRLIYYSQIVNDFQKGDIAEGYSVSREKKESFPLTVTSAQKNPTAFYLCASSIPLSCSSYEQYFGPGTRLTVT.